This T cell receptor beta chain was obtained from a study of T cell changes during pregnancy in multiple sclerosis. Libraries were prepared by immunoSEQ multiplex PCR; TCRdb keeps only in-frame clonotypes and omits some of them. The sample has roughly 40,000 clones, around 94% seen once. The TCR was taken from a female donor with multiple sclerosis, enrolled in a pregnancy study. Material: peripheral blood, obtained before pregnancy.

This chain's CDR3 is CASTKGGARMETQYF. CDR3 bases: TGTGCCAGCACTAAAGGGGGGGCGAGGATGGAGACCCAGTACTTC. The chain couples TRBV28 to TRBJ2-5; TRBD2 is a possible D gene (7 bases). V was trimmed by 7 bases and J by 5 bases, leaving 20 bases between them. The CDR3 spans 15 residues. The germline V gene has CDR1 MDHEN and CDR2 SYDVKM.